The T cell receptor beta chain described here comes from a study of tumour-infiltrating T cells in Burkitt lymphoma. Assay: immunoSEQ multiplex PCR; the TCRdb copy retains only in-frame clones and omits some. The top ten hold 8% to 13% of the sample, which has about 6,600 clones, more than 75% seen once. The CDR3 extends over 16 amino acids. Per germline, CDR1 SGDLS and CDR2 YYNGEE. With V trimmed by 0 bases and J by 7 bases, 6 bases remained unmatched. This rearrangement joins TRBV9 to TRBJ2-7; the match to TRBD2 covers 14 bases. The clonotype comes from a human donor with Burkitt lymphoma. The sequencing sample was made of tumor tissue. As DNA, the CDR3 is TGTGCCAGCAGCGTAGCTGGGACTAGCGGGAGTGGGGAGCAGTACTTC. This gives the protein CASSVAGTSGSGEQYF.